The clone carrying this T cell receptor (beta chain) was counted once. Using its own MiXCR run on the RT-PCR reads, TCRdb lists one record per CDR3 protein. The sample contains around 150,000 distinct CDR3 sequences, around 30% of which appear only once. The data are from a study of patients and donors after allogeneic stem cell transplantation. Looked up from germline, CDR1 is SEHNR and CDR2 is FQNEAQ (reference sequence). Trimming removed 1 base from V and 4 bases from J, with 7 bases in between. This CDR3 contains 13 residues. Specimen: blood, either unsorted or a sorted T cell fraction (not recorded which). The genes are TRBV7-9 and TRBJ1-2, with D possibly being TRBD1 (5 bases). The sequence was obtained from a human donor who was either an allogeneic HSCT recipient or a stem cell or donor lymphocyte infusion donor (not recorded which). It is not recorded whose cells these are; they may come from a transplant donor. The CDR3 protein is CASSLDRTYGYTF. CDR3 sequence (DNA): TGTGCCAGCAGCTTAGACAGGACCTATGGCTACACCTTC.